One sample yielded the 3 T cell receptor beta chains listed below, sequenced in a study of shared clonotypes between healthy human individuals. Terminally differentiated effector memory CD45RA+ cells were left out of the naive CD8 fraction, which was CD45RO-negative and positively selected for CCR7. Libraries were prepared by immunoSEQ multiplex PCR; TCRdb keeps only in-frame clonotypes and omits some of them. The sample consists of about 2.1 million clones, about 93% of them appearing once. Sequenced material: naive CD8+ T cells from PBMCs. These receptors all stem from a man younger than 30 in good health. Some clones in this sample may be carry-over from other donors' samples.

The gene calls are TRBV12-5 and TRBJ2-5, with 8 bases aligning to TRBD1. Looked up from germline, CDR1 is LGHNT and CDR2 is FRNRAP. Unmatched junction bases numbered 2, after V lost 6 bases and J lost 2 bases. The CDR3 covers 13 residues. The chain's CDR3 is CASGRGPQETQYF. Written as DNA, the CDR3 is TGTGCTAGTGGCAGGGGGCCACAAGAGACCCAGTACTTC.

The CDR3 sequence: CAISESWGSSETQYF. For the CDR3, the DNA is TGTGCCATCAGTGAGTCGTGGGGGTCCTCGGAGACCCAGTACTTC. The gene calls are TRBV10-3 and TRBJ2-5; tentatively, D is TRBD1 or TRBD2 (5 bases each). Trimming removed 0 bases at V and 5 bases at J, with 13 bases between. The CDR3 contains 15 residues. From germline, CDR1 is ENHRY and CDR2 SYGVKD.

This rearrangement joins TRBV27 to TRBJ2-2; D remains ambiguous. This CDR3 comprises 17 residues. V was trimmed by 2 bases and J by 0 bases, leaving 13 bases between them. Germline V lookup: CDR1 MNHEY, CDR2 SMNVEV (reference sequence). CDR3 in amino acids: CASSLGLGNANTGELFF. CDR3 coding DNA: TGTGCCAGCAGTTTAGGTCTTGGAAACGCGAACACCGGGGAGCTGTTTTTT.